Below, 3 T cell receptor beta chains from the same sample are listed, as sequenced in a study of T cells in Graves' hyperthyroidism and ophthalmopathy. RNA transcripts gave rise to amplified TCR beta CDR3 regions. The TCR CDR3 first-round RT-PCR relied on the HTBI primer set. TCRdb independently ran MiXCR on the multiplex PCR reads; one entry per CDR3 protein. This table holds around 56,000 distinct CDR3 sequences, roughly 49% found once. Input material: blood. The source of these receptors is a woman in her twenties or thirties with Graves' ophthalmopathy.

This clonotype was recorded many times. This chain connects TRBV20-1 to TRBJ2-2; 7 bases agree with TRBD2. This CDR3 is built from 15 residues. With 1 base clipped from V and 4 bases from J, the junction kept 6 bases outside the gene matches. The germline V gene encodes CDR1 DFQATT and CDR2 SNEGSKA (reference sequence). The CDR3 here is CSARAAGVFTGELFF. In DNA form, the CDR3 reads TGCAGTGCTAGAGCTGCGGGAGTGTTCACCGGGGAGCTGTTTTTT.

This clonotype is medium-sized by share. The chain carries TRBV24-1 and TRBJ1-5, with D hard to call. The CDR3 contains 13 residues. Germline V gene sequence: CDR1 KGHDR, CDR2 SFDVKD. Trimming pared 6 bases from V and 9 bases from J, leaving 14 bases between. As DNA, the CDR3 is TGTGCCACCAGTCGGCAGGCGTGGTCGCCCCAGCATTTT. Translated: CATSRQAWSPQHF.

The sample holds a few counts of this clonotype. This chain connects TRBV29-1 to TRBJ1-1, with 7 bases matching TRBD1. The CDR3 extends over 12 amino acids. Germline V gene data show CDR1 as SQVTM and CDR2 as ANQGSEA. V dropped 8 bases and J dropped 5; count of bases not matched to a gene: 8. The CDR3 DNA is TGCAGCTCAGGGGGAGGAGAGACTGAAGCTTTCTTT. Protein: CSSGGGETEAFF.